Each of the 17 T cell receptor beta chains below was sequenced from the same sample in a study of blood T cell repertoires in COVID-19. Sequencing was performed with immunoSEQ multiplex PCR; in TCRdb, only in-frame clones are kept and a portion is missing. The data contain about 430,000 clones, roughly 90% of them singletons. The sequenced sample was PBMCs or T cells enriched from blood (not recorded which). The receptors stem from a woman in her thirties with acute COVID-19.

This chain joins TRBV5-1 and TRBJ2-7; 13 positions match TRBD2. Germline V gene sequence: CDR1 SGHRS, CDR2 YFSETQ. After removal of 3 bases from V and 2 bases from J, the junction contained 2 bases not matched to a gene. The CDR3 consists of 15 residues. The DNA for the CDR3 is TGCGCCAGCAGCTGGGGACTAGCGGGGACCTACGAGCAGTACTTC. Its translation is CASSWGLAGTYEQYF.

This clone was seen only once. The J gene is TRBJ2-7, the V gene TRBV6-5; D perhaps matches TRBD1 (5 bases). Trimming took off 8 bases at V and 5 bases at J, with 13 bases between the two ends. CDR1 and CDR2 from the germline V gene are MNHEY and SVGAGI. The CDR3 totals 12 residues. The CDR3 nucleotides are TGTGCCAGCGCTCAGGGTCCCCACGAGCAGTACTTC. Its protein is CASAQGPHEQYF.

This clone was counted a few times. The chain is built from TRBV11-2 and TRBJ2-7; D gene unclear. The V end lost 5 bases, the J end lost 0 bases, and 11 bases lay between the germline ends. The CDR3 is 14 amino acids. Germline CDR1 is SGHAT and CDR2 is FQNNGV. CDR3 bases: TGTGCCAGCAGCCCCCCGAGGAGCTCCTACGAGCAGTACTTC. Protein sequence: CASSPPRSSYEQYF.

This clone came up a few times. Other DNA sequences in this specimen translate into the identical CDR3. The chain links TRBV7-9 to TRBJ1-2; maybe TRBD1 (5 bases). The CDR3 consists of 14 residues. Germline CDR1 reads SEHNR; CDR2 reads FQNEAQ (reference sequence). V was pared by 5 bases and J by 3 bases, with 13 bases between. Written as DNA, the CDR3 is TGTGCCAGCAGCCCCGGCCAGGGCGACTATGGCTACACCTTC. Its translation: CASSPGQGDYGYTF.

The J gene is TRBJ1-6, the V gene TRBV7-3, with TRBD1 matching over 9 bases. V shed 4 bases and J 12 bases; nucleotides not matched to a gene: 7. The CDR3 contains 14 residues. Germline lookup yields CDR1 SGHTA and CDR2 FQGTGA. CDR3 region: CASSSGQGMGPLHF. The DNA of the CDR3 is TGTGCCAGCAGCTCTGGACAGGGGATGGGACCCCTCCACTTT.

This clone was found a few times. The chain links TRBV11-2 to TRBJ1-6; perhaps TRBD1 as D (6 bases). Germline V gene lookup returns CDR1 SGHAT and CDR2 FQNNGV. The CDR3 spans 15 residues. Trimming left V 0 bases short and J 6 bases short, with 9 bases between. The CDR3 sequence is CASSLEQGLNSPLHF. The CDR3 nucleotides are TGTGCCAGCAGCTTAGAACAGGGCCTTAATTCACCCCTCCACTTT.

The chain has TRBV18 and TRBJ1-5; D not certain. The CDR3 totals 17 residues. The V end was cut by 5 bases, the J end by 2 bases, with 19 bases between. Germline V gene sequence: CDR1 KGHSH, CDR2 LQKENI. DNA of the CDR3: TGTGCCAGCTCATCTGGAGAATTGTGGTCACGCAATCAGCCCCAGCATTTT. It encodes CASSSGELWSRNQPQHF.

The chain uses TRBV29-1 and TRBJ2-7; 8 nucleotides agree with TRBD1. Germline CDR1 and CDR2: SQVTM and ANQGSEA. The CDR3 sequence is 12 residues long. V was clipped by 5 bases and J by 5 bases; unmatched bases: 5. DNA for the CDR3: TGCAGCGTTAACGGACAGGGACACGAGCAGTACTTC. As protein: CSVNGQGHEQYF.

V gene TRBV6-6 combines with J gene TRBJ1-5, with 8 bases aligning to TRBD1. With 5 bases clipped from V and 2 bases from J, the junction kept 11 bases outside the gene matches. Per germline, CDR1 MNHNY and CDR2 SVGAGI (reference sequence). The CDR3 has 17 amino acids. For the CDR3, the DNA is TGTGCCAGCAGTCTCAAGTCAGGGGGCGCGGGCAATCAGCCCCAGCATTTT. Translation gives CASSLKSGGAGNQPQHF.

The DNA of the CDR3 is TGTGCCAGCAGTGTAACCAGGCTCTATGGCTACACCTTC. Translated, it gives CASSVTRLYGYTF. This sequence joins TRBV25-1 and TRBJ1-2; D is undetermined. Germline CDR1 reads MGHDK; CDR2 reads SYGVNS. The CDR3 consists of 13 residues. The V end was cut by 4 bases, the J end by 4 bases, with 10 bases between.

V usage is TRBV5-6 and J usage is TRBJ1-6; D perhaps matches TRBD1 (6 bases). CDR1 SGHDT and CDR2 YYEEEE come from the germline V gene. The CDR3 sequence is 16 residues long. Trimming stripped 3 bases from V and 5 bases from J, with 15 bases between. Here the CDR3 DNA reads TGTGCCAGCAGCTCACCAGGGGCAAGGAATAATTCACCCCTCCACTTT. This translates into CASSSPGARNNSPLHF. Full variable domain (rest looked up from reference TRBV5-6 and TRBJ1-6): DAGVTQSPTHLIKTRGQQVTLRCSPKSGHDTVSWYQQALGQGPQFIFQYYEEEERQRGNFPDRFSGHQFPNYSSELNVNALLLGDSALYLCASSSPGARNNSPLHFGNGTRLTVT.

The V gene is TRBV10-3, the J gene TRBJ1-1, with D tentatively TRBD1 (6 bases). Germline V CDR1 and CDR2: ENHRY, SYGVKD. The germline V and J ends were trimmed by 10 bases and 4 bases, with 16 bases remaining between them. The length of the CDR3 is 13 residues. CDR3 sequence: CATSGGRSTEAFF. CDR3 coding DNA: TGTGCCACCTCCGGGGGGCGAAGCACTGAAGCTTTCTTT.

This sequence joins TRBV6-5 and TRBJ1-3; D is undetermined. The CDR3 is 14 residues long. Trimming removed 4 bases from V and 2 bases from J, with 9 bases in between. The V gene's germline CDR1 is MNHEY and CDR2 SVGAGI. The CDR3 DNA reads as TGTGCCAGCAGTTTATCAGTGCCTGGAAACACCATATATTTT. It encodes CASSLSVPGNTIYF.

V is TRBV2 and J is TRBJ2-1, with 11 bases fitting TRBD2. Germline trimming cut 4 bases from V and 1 base from J; bases unmatched to any gene: 3. CDR1 is SNHLY, CDR2 FYNNEI, per germline. The CDR3 covers 16 residues. The CDR3 here is CASSGLAGGSYNEQFF. CDR3 DNA sequence: TGTGCCAGCAGTGGGCTAGCGGGGGGATCCTACAATGAGCAGTTCTTC.

The rearrangement joins TRBV6-5 to TRBJ2-1, with 8 nucleotides matching TRBD2. The germline V gene encodes CDR1 MNHEY and CDR2 SVGAGI. Losses at the gene ends were 7 bases for V and 5 bases for J; bases not matched to a gene: 10. CDR3 length: 15 residues. CDR3 loop: CASKSNRGGNNEQFF. The CDR3 DNA reads TGTGCCAGCAAATCAAATCGGGGGGGCAACAATGAGCAGTTCTTC.

In DNA form, the CDR3 reads TGTGCCAGCAGCCATACAGGGGTGGGTGAAAAACTGTTTTTT. This translates into CASSHTGVGEKLFF. The chain is built from TRBV27 and TRBJ1-4, with 7 nucleotides matching TRBD1. After removal of 6 bases from V and 7 bases from J, the junction contained 8 bases not matched to a gene. This CDR3 spans 14 amino acids. Per the germline V gene, CDR1 is MNHEY and CDR2 is SMNVEV (reference sequence).

J is TRBJ1-2 and V is TRBV25-1, with 10 bases lining up with TRBD1. Germline V gene sequence: CDR1 MGHDK, CDR2 SYGVNS. The J segment lost 3 bases and the V segment lost 4 bases, leaving 5 bases of the junction unmatched. The length of the CDR3 is 15 residues. In nucleotides, the CDR3 is TGTGCCAGCAGTGGGGAGGACAGGGGGTACTATGGCTACACCTTC. As protein: CASSGEDRGYYGYTF.